What follows is one T cell receptor beta chain and its context. Methods used by the authors: Reference gene primer amplification gave nucleated cell count estimates. TCRdb's copy holds only in-frame clones and misses some; the assay was immunoSEQ multiplex PCR. V, J and clone size are taken as reported in that table, and D and trimming were inferred from the DNA itself. The profile covers approximately 70,000 clones, with 80% to 90% appearing a single time and 5.1% taken by the ten largest. This specimen comes from a study of blood T cell repertoires in COVID-19. As for the study in general: COVID-19 samples collected from the United States, Italy and Spain covered acute and convalescent phases. T cells, B-cell-depleted T cells, or PBMCs provided the cDNA or gDNA that served as material.

This CDR3 has 14 amino acids. The V segment lost 8 bases and the J segment 6 bases; nucleotides outside the gene matches: 8. Germline V gene sequence: CDR1 MNHEY, CDR2 SVGAGI. This chain joins TRBV6-5 and TRBJ1-4, with TRBD1 matching over 8 bases. This TCR came from a human donor in a cohort sampled during active COVID-19. Input material: peripheral blood. CDR3 sequence (DNA): TGTGCCAGCCACAGGGGGGGCTTGGATGAAAAACTGTTTTTT. The encoded protein is CASHRGGLDEKLFF.